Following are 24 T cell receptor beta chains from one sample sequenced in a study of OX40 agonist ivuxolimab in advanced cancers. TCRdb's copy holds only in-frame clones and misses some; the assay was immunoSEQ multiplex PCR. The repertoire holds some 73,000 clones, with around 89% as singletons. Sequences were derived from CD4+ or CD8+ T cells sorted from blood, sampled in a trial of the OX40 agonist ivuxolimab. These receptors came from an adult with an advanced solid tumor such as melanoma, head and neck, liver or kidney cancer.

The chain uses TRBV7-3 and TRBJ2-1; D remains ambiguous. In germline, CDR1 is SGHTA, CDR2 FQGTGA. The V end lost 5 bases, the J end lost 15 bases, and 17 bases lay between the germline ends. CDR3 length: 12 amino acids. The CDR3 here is CASSAPSSQLFF. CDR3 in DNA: TGTGCCAGCAGCGCCCCCAGCTCCCAGCTGTTCTTC.

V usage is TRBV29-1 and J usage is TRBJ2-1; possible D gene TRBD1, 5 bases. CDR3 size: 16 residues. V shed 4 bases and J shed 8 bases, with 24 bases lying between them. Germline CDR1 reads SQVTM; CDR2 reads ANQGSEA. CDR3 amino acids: CSVGGRVSPNPHEQFF. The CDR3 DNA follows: TGCAGCGTTGGGGGCAGGGTTTCACCGAACCCCCATGAGCAGTTCTTC.

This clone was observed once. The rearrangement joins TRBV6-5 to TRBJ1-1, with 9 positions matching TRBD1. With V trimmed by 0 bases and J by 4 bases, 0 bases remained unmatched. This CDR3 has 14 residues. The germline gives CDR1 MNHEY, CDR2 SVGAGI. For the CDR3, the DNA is TGTGCCAGCAGTTACTCGGACAGGGGCACTGAAGCTTTCTTT. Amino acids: CASSYSDRGTEAFF.

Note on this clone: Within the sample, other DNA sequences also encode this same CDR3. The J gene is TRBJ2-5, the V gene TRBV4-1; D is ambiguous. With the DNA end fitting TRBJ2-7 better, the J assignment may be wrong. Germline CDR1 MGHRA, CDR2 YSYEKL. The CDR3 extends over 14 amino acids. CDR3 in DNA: TGCGCCAGCAGCCAAGCGCAGAGCTCCTACGAGCAGTACTTC. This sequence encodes CASSQAQSSYEQYF.

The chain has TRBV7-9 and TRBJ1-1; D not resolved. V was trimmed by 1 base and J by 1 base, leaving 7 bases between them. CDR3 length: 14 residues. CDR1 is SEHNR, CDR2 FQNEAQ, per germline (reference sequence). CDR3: CASSLVPTNTEAFF. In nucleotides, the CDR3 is TGTGCCAGCAGCTTAGTACCGACGAACACTGAAGCTTTCTTT.

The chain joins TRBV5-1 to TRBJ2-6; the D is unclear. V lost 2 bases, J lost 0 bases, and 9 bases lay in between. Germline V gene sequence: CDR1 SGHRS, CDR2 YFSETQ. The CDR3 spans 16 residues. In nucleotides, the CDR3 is TGCGCCAGCAGCTTACTTCCTAGCTCTGGGGCCAACGTCCTGACTTTC. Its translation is CASSLLPSSGANVLTF.

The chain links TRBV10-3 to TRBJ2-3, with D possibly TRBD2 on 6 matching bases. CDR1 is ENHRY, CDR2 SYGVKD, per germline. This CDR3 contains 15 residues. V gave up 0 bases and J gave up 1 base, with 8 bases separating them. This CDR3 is CAISESERGTDTQYF. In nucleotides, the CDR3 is TGTGCCATCAGTGAGTCGGAGCGGGGCACAGATACGCAGTATTTT.

The CDR3 loop reads CASSSTTVSSYNEQFF. The CDR3 DNA follows: TGTGCCAGCAGTTCCACGACAGTTAGCTCCTACAATGAGCAGTTCTTC. The chain combines TRBV27 with TRBJ2-1; D possibly corresponds to TRBD1 (5 bases). CDR1 is MNHEY, CDR2 SMNVEV, per germline (reference sequence). The CDR3 sequence is 16 residues long. Deletions cut 4 bases from V and 0 bases from J, with 13 bases between.

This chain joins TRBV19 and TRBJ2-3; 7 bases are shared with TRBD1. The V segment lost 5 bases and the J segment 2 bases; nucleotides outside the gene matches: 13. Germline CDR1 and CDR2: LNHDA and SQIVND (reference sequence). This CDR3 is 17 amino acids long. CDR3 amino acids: CASSGSGTVNPTDTQYF. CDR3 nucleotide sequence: TGTGCCAGTAGTGGGTCCGGGACAGTGAACCCCACAGATACGCAGTATTTT.

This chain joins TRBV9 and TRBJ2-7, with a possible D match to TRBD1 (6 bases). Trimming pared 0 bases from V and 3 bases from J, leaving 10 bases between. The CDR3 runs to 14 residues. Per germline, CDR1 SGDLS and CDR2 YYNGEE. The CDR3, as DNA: TGTGCCAGCAGCGTAGGGACAGCCCACTACGAGCAGTACTTC. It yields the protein CASSVGTAHYEQYF.

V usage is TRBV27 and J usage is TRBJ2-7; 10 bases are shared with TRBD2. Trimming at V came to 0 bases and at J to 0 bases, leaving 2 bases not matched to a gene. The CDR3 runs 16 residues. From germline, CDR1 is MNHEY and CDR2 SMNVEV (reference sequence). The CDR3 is CASSLSGLAASYEQYF. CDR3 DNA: TGTGCCAGCAGTTTATCTGGACTAGCGGCCTCCTACGAGCAGTACTTC.

The CDR3 region has the DNA TGTGCCAGCAGCCCAGTCAATGGGCAAGAGCAGTACTTC. It yields the protein CASSPVNGQEQYF. The gene calls are TRBV7-9 and TRBJ2-7; D is ambiguous. In germline, CDR1 is SEHNR, CDR2 FQNEAQ (reference sequence). The CDR3 has 13 residues. The V gene lost 5 bases and the J gene lost 7 bases, with 15 bases spanning the gap.

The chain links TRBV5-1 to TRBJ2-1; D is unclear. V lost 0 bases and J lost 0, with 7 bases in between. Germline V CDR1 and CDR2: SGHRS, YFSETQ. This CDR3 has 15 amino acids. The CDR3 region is CASSLAADSYNEQFF. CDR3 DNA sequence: TGCGCCAGCAGCTTGGCGGCGGACTCCTACAATGAGCAGTTCTTC.

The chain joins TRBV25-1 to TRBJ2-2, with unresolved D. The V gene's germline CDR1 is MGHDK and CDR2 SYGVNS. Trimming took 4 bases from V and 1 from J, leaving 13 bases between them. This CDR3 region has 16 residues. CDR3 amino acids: CASSVLWPKNTGELFF. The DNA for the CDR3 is TGTGCCAGCAGTGTTCTCTGGCCTAAGAACACCGGGGAGCTGTTTTTT.

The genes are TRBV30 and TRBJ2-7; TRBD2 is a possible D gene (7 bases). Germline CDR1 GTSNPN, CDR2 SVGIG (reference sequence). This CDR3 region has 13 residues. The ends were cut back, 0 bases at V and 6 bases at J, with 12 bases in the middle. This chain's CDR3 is CAWSVVGGAEQYF. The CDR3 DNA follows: TGTGCCTGGAGTGTAGTGGGGGGGGCCGAGCAGTACTTC.

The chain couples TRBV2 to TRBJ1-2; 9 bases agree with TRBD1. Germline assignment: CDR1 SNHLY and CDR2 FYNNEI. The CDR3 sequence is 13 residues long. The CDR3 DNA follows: TGTGCAACACAGGGGGCGGGAGTCTATGGCTACACCTTC. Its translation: CATQGAGVYGYTF.

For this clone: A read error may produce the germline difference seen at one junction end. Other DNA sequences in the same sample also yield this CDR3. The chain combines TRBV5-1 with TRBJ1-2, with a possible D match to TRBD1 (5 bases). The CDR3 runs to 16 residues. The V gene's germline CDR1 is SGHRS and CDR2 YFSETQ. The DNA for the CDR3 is TGCGCCAGTAGCTCACTCCGGGACTCCGGGGGGTATGGCTACACCTTC. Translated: CASSSLRDSGGYGYTF.

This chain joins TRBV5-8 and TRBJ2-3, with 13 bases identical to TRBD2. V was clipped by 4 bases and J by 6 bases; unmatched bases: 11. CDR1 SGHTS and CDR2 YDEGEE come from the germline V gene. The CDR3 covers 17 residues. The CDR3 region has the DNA TGTGCCAGCAGCCTCTTCAGGACTAGCGGGAGTTATGATACGCAGTATTTT. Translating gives CASSLFRTSGSYDTQYF.

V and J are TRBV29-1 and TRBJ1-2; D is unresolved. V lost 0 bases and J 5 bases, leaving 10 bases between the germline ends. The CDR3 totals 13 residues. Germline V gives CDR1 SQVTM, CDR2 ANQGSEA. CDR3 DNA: TGCAGCGTTGAAGAGCCGACCTCGTATGGCTACACCTTC. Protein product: CSVEEPTSYGYTF.

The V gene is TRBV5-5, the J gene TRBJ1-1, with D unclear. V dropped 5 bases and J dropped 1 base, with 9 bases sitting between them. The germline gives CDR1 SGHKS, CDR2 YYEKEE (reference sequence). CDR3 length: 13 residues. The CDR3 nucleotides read TGTGCCAGCAGATCCGGTCCGAACACTGAAGCTTTCTTT. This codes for CASRSGPNTEAFF. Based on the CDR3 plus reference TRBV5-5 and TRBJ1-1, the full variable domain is DAGVTQSPTHLIKTRGQQVTLRCSPISGHKSVSWYQQVLGQGPQFIFQYYEKEERGRGNFPDRFSARQFPNYSSELNVNALLLGDSALYLCASRSGPNTEAFFGQGTRLTVV.

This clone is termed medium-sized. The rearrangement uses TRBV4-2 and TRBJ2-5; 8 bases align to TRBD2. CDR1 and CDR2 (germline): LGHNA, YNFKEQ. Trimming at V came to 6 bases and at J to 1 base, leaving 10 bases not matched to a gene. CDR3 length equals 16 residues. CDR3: CASSERAGGIQETQYF. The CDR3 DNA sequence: TGTGCCAGCAGTGAGCGGGCGGGGGGCATCCAAGAGACCCAGTACTTC.

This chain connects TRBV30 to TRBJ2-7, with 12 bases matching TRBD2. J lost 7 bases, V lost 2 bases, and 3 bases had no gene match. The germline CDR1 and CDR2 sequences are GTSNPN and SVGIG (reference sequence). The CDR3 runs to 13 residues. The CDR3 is CAWSLAGGEEQYF. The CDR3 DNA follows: TGTGCCTGGAGTCTAGCGGGGGGGGAGGAGCAGTACTTC.

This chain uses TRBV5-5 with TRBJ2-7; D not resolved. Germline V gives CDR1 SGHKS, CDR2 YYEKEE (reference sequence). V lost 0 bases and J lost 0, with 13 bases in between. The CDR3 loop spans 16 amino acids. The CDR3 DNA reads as TGTGCCAGCAGCTTGGGGGGATCATACAACTCCTACGAGCAGTACTTC. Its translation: CASSLGGSYNSYEQYF. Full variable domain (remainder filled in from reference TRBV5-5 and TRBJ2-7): DAGVTQSPTHLIKTRGQQVTLRCSPISGHKSVSWYQQVLGQGPQFIFQYYEKEERGRGNFPDRFSARQFPNYSSELNVNALLLGDSALYLCASSLGGSYNSYEQYFGPGTRLTVT.

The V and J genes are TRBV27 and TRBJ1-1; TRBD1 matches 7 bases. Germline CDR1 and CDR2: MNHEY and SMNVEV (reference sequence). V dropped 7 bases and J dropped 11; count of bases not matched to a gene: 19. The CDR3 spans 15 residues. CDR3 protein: CASNSPGKGSQGAFF. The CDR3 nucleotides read TGTGCCAGCAACTCTCCGGGGAAGGGTTCACAGGGGGCTTTCTTT.